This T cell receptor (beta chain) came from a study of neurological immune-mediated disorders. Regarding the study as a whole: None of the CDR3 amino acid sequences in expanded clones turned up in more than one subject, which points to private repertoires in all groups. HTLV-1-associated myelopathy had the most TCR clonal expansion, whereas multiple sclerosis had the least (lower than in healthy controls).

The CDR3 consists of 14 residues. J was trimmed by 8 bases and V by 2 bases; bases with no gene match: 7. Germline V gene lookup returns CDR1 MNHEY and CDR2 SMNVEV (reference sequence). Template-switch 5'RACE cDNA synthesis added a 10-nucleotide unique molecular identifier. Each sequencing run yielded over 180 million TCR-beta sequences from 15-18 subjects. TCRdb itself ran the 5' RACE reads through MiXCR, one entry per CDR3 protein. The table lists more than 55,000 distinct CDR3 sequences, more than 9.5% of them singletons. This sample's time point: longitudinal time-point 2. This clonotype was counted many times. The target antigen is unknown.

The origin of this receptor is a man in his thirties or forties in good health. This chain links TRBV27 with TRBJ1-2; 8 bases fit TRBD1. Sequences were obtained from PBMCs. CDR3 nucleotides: TGTGCCAGCAGTTTACTCGGACAGGGTGGCGGCTACACCTTC. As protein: CASSLLGQGGGYTF.